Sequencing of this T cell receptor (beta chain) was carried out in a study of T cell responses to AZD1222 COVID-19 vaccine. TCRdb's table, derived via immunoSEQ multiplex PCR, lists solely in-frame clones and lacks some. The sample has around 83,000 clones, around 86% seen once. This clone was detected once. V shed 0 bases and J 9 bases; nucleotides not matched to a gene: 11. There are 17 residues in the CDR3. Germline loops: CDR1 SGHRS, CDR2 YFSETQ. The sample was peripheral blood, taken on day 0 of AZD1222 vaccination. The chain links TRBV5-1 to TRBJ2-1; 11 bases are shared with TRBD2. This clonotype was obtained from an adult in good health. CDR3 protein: CASSLGPALAGEGEQFF. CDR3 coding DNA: TGCGCCAGCAGCTTGGGGCCGGCACTAGCGGGAGAGGGTGAGCAGTTCTTC.